Below are 9 T cell receptor beta chains sequenced from a single sample in a study of monozygotic twins with inflammatory bowel disease. TCRdb reworked the 5' RACE reads into one entry per CDR3 protein, no DNA. This repertoire includes approximately 390,000 distinct CDR3 sequences. The sample taken for sequencing was blood. The source of these receptors is a human donor with ulcerative colitis or Crohn's disease, or a healthy co-twin of an affected twin (not recorded which).

The rearrangement links TRBV5-1 to TRBJ2-7; TCRdb designates TRBD2, a call that cannot be tested without DNA. CDR1 and CDR2 (germline): SGHRS, YFSETQ. This CDR3 spans 15 amino acids. The CDR3 loop reads CASSLAGRPHFEQYF.

This rearrangement joins TRBV6-8 to TRBJ2-5; TCRdb proposes TRBD1, but this gene call is untestable without DNA. This CDR3 is built from 16 residues. CDR1 is MNHGY and CDR2 is SAAAGT in the germline V gene. The CDR3 spells CASSRLQVEDQETQYF.

The chain employs TRBV30 and TRBJ1-2. This CDR3 region has 14 residues. CDR1 and CDR2 from the germline V gene are GTSNPN and SVGIG (reference sequence). CDR3 sequence reads: CAWSVRELDYGYTF.

This chain uses TRBV19 with TRBJ2-2; with no DNA, the TCRdb D assignment of TRBD1 cannot be verified. The CDR3 sequence is 14 residues long. Germline V gives CDR1 LNHDA, CDR2 SQIVND (reference sequence). The chain's CDR3 is CASSISGATGELFF. Based on the CDR3 plus reference TRBV19 and TRBJ2-2, the full variable domain is DGGITQSPKYLFRKEGQNVTLSCEQNLNHDAMYWYRQDPGQGLRLIYYSQIVNDFQKGDIAEGYSVSREKKESFPLTVTSAQKNPTAFYLCASSISGATGELFFGEGSRLTVL.

This chain joins TRBV20-1 and TRBJ1-5; TCRdb picks TRBD1, but there is no DNA to check that call. Per germline, CDR1 DFQATT and CDR2 SNEGSKA (reference sequence). The CDR3 contains 12 residues. This CDR3 is CSTGDNNQPQHF.

The rearrangement links TRBV20-1 to TRBJ2-7. The CDR3 spans 16 residues. CDR1 and CDR2 from the germline V gene are DFQATT and SNEGSKA (reference sequence). The CDR3 sequence is CSARDRLAENLYEQYF.

V gene TRBV27 combines with J gene TRBJ1-5; there is no DNA to check the TCRdb D call of TRBD1. The CDR3 loop spans 15 amino acids. Germline values: CDR1 MNHEY, CDR2 SMNVEV (reference sequence). CDR3 protein: CASRPGVLGNQPQHF.

The chain recombines TRBV7-2 with TRBJ2-7. The CDR3 loop spans 14 amino acids. Germline CDR1 is SGHTA and CDR2 is FQGNSA. The CDR3 loop reads CASSLAGSAYEQYF.

The rearrangement links TRBV7-9 to TRBJ1-2; the D call of TRBD1 rests on TCRdb alone, since no DNA is present to check it. Germline V gene sequence: CDR1 SEHNR, CDR2 FQNEAQ (reference sequence). The CDR3 has 15 residues. CDR3 region: CASSLGGPGDYGYTF.